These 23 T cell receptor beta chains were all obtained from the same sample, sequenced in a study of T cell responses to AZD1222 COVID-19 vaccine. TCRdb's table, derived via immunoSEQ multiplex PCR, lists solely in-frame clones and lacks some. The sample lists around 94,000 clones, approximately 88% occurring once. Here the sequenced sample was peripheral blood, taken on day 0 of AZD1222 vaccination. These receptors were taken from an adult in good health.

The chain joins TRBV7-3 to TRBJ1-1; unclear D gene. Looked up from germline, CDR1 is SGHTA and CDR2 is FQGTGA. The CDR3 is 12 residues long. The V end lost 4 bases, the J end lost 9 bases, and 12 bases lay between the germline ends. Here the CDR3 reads CASSSDGRKAFF. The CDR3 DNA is TGTGCCAGCAGCTCGGATGGACGAAAAGCTTTCTTT.

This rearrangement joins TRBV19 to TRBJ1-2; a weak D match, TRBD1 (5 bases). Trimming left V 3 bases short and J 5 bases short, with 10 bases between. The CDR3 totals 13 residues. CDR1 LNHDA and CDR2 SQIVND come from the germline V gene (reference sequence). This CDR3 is CASSMKGRYGYTF. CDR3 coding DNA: TGTGCCAGTAGTATGAAGGGGAGATATGGCTACACCTTC.

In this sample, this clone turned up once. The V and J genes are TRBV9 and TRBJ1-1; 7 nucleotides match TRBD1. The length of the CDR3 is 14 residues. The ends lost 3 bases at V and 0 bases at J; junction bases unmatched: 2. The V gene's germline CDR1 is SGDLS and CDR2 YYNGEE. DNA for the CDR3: TGTGCCAGCAGCGCAGGGGGATTGAACACTGAAGCTTTCTTT. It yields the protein CASSAGGLNTEAFF.

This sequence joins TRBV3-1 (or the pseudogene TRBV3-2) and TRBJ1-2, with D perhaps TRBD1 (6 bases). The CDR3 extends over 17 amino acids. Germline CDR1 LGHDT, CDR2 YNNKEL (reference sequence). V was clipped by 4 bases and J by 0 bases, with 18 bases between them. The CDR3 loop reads CASSLRVGALTNYGYTF. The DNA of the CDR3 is TGTGCCAGCAGCCTCCGAGTGGGGGCGCTCACTAACTATGGCTACACCTTC.

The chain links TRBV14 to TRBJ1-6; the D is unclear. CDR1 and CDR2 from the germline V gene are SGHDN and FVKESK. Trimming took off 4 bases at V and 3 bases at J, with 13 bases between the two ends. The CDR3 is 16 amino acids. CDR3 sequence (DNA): TGTGCCAGCAGCCGAAAACCGGGAAACTATAATTCACCCCTCCACTTT. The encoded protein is CASSRKPGNYNSPLHF. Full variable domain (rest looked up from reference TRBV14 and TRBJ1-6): EAGVTQFPSHSVIEKGQTVTLRCDPISGHDNLYWYRRVMGKEIKFLLHFVKESKQDESGMPNNRFLAERTGGTYSTLKVQPAELEDSGVYFCASSRKPGNYNSPLHFGNGTRLTVT.

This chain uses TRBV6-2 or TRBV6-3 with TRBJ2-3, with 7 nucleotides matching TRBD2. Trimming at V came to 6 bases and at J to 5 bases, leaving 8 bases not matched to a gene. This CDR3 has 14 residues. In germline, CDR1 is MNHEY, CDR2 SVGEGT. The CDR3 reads CASSIGGWLDTQYF. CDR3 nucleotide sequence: TGTGCCAGCAGCATCGGGGGGTGGTTAGATACGCAGTATTTT.

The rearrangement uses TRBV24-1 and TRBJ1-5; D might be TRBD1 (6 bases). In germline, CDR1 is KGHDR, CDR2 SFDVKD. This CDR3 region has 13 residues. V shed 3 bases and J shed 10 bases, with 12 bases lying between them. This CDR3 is CATSDGGLYPQHF. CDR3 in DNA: TGTGCCACCAGTGATGGGGGGCTTTATCCCCAGCATTTT.

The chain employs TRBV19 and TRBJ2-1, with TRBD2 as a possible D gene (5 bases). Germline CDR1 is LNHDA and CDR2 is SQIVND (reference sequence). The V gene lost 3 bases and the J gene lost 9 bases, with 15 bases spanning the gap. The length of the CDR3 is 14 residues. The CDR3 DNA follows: TGTGCCAGTAGTATTCAATACCCTGAGGGTGAGCAGTTCTTC. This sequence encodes CASSIQYPEGEQFF. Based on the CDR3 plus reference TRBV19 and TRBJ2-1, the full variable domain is DGGITQSPKYLFRKEGQNVTLSCEQNLNHDAMYWYRQDPGQGLRLIYYSQIVNDFQKGDIAEGYSVSREKKESFPLTVTSAQKNPTAFYLCASSIQYPEGEQFFGPGTRLTVL.

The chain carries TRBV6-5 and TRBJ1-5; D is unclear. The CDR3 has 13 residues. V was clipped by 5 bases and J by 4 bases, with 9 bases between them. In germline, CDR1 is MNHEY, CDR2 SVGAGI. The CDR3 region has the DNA TGTGCCAGCAGTAAGGACGGGAATCAGCCCCAGCATTTT. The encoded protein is CASSKDGNQPQHF.

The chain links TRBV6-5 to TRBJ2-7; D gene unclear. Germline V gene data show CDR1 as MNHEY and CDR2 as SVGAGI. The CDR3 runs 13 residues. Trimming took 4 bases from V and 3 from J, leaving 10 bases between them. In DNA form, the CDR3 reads TGTGCCAGCAGTTCTAATGGCGGCTACGAGCAGTACTTC. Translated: CASSSNGGYEQYF.

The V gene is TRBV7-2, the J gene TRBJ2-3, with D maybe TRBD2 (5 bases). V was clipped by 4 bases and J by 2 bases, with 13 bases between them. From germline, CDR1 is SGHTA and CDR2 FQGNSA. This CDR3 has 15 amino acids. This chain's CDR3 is CASSSYGKSTDTQYF. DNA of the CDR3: TGTGCCAGCAGCTCGTACGGGAAATCCACAGATACGCAGTATTTT.

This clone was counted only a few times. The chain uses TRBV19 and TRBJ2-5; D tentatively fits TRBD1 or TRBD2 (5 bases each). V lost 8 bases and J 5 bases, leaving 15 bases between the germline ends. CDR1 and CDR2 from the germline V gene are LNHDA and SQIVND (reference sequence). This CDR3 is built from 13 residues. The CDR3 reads CASGDPRRETQYF. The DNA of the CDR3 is TGTGCCAGTGGGGACCCCAGGCGGGAGACCCAGTACTTC.

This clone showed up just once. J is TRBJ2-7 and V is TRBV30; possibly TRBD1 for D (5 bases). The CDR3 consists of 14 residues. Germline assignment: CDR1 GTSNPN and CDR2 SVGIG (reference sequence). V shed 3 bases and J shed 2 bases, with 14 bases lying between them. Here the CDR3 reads CAWRTAPGPYEQYF. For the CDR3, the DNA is TGTGCCTGGAGGACAGCTCCGGGCCCCTACGAGCAGTACTTC.

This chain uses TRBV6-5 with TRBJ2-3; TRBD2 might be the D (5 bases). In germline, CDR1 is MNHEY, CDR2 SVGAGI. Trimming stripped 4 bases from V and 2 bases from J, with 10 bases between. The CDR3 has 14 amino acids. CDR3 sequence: CASSFRLPTDTQYF. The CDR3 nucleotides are TGTGCCAGCAGTTTTCGACTACCCACAGATACGCAGTATTTT.

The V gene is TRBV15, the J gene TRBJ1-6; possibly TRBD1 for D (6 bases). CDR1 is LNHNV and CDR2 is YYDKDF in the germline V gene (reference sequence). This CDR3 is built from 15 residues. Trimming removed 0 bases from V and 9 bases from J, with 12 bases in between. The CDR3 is CATSRDRGGGSPLHF. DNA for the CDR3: TGTGCCACCAGCAGAGACAGGGGCGGCGGTTCACCCCTCCACTTT.

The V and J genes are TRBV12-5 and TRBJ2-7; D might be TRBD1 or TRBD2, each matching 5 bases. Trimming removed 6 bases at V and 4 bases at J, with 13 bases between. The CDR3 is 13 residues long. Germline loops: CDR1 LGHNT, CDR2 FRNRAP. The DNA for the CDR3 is TGTGCTAGTGGACTGGAGTGGGGGTACGAGCAGTACTTC. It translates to CASGLEWGYEQYF.

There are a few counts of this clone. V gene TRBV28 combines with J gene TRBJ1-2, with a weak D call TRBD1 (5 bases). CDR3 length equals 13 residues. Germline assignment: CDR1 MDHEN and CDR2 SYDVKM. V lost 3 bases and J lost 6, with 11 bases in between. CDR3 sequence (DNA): TGTGCCAGCAGTTTGCCAGGGTTGAATGGCTACACCTTC. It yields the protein CASSLPGLNGYTF.

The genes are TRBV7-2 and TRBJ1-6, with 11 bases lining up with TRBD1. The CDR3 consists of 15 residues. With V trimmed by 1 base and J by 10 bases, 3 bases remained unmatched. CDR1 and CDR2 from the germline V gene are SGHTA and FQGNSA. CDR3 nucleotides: TGTGCCAGCAGCTTAGTGGGGACAGGGGGATCACCCCTCCACTTT. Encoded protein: CASSLVGTGGSPLHF.

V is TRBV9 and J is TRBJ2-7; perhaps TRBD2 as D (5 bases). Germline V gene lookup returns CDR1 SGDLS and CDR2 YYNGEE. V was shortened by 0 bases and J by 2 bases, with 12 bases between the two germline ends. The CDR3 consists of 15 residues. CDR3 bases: TGTGCCAGCAGCGTAGGAACGGGGTCCACCTACGAGCAGTACTTC. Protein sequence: CASSVGTGSTYEQYF.

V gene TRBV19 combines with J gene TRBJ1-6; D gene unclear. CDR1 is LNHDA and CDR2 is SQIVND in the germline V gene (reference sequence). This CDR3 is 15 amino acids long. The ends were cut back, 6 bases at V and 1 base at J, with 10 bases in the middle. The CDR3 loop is CASREIGSYNSPLHF. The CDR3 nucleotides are TGTGCCAGTAGGGAGATAGGGTCCTATAATTCACCCCTCCACTTT.

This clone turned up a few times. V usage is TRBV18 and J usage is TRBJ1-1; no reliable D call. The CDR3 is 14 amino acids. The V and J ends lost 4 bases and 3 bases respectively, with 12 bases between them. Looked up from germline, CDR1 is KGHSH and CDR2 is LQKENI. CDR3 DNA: TGTGCCAGCTCACTGGACGGAACTTACACTGAAGCTTTCTTT. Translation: CASSLDGTYTEAFF.

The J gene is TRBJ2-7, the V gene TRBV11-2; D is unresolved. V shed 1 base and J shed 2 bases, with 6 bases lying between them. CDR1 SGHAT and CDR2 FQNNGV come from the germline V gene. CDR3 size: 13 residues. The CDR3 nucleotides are TGTGCCAGCAGCTTAGTCACGGCCTACGAGCAGTACTTC. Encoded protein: CASSLVTAYEQYF.

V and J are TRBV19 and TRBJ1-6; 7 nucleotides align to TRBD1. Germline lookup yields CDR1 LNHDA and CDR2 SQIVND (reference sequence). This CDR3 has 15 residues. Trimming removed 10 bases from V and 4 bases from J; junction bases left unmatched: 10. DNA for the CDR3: TGTGCCACCCTCGCCGGGACAGTTTATAATTCACCCCTCCACTTT. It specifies CATLAGTVYNSPLHF.